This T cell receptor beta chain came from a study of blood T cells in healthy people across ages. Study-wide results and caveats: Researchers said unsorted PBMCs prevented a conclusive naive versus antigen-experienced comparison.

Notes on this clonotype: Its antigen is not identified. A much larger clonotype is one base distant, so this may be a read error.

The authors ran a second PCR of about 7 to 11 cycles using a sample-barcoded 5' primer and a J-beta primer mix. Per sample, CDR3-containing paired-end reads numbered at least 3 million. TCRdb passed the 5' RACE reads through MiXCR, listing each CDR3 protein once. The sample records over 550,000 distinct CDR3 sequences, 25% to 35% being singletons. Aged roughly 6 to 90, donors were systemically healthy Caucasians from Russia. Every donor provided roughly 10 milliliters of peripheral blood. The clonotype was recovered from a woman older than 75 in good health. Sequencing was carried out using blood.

This CDR3 reads CSARRGLANNEQYF. The CDR3 coding sequence is TGCAGTGCTAGACGAGGGCTAGCCAACAATGAGCAGTACTTC. The J gene is TRBJ2-5, the V gene TRBV20-1, with D maybe TRBD2 (5 bases). There are 14 residues in the CDR3. Trimming pared 2 bases from V and 11 bases from J, leaving 21 bases between. From germline, CDR1 is DFQATT and CDR2 SNEGSKA (reference sequence).